One and the same sample provided the 18 T cell receptor beta chains below, sequenced in a study of cytomegalovirus exposure and HLA in healthy donors. 13 Jbeta primers and 60 Vbeta primers were used for the PCR. Using immunoSEQ multiplex PCR, the repertoire was profiled, and TCRdb retains in-frame clones only, with some absent. The sample contains roughly 100,000 clones, roughly 80% of which appear only once. Material for sequencing was PBMCs. The receptors derive from a middle-aged man in good health and CMV-seropositive.

The chain is built from TRBV5-4 and TRBJ2-5; a possible D gene is TRBD2 (6 bases). V was clipped by 4 bases and J by 4 bases, with 20 bases between them. The CDR3 is 16 residues long. The germline V gene has CDR1 SGHNT and CDR2 YYREEE (reference sequence). CDR3 DNA: TGTGCCAGCAGCCCCAAGTCCAGGCCCGGGGGAGAGACCCAGTACTTC. Protein product: CASSPKSRPGGETQYF.

The chain recombines TRBV15 with TRBJ2-3; 10 bases fit TRBD1. Germline lookup yields CDR1 LNHNV and CDR2 YYDKDF (reference sequence). With 3 bases clipped from V and 3 bases from J, the junction kept 3 bases outside the gene matches. CDR3 length: 15 amino acids. The CDR3 spells CATSRGQGWTDTQYF. In DNA form, the CDR3 reads TGTGCCACCAGCAGGGGACAGGGGTGGACAGATACGCAGTATTTT. The full variable domain, its missing parts supplied by reference TRBV15 and TRBJ2-3, is DAMVIQNPRYQVTQFGKPVTLSCSQTLNHNVMYWYQQKSSQAPKLLFHYYDKDFNNEADTPDNFQSRRPNTSFCFLDIRSPGLGDTAMYLCATSRGQGWTDTQYFGPGTRLTVL.

The chain employs TRBV5-3 and TRBJ2-2, with D tentatively TRBD2 (5 bases). TRBV5-3 is an open reading frame, and its role is uncertain. V shed 1 base and J shed 3 bases, with 19 bases lying between them. This CDR3 is built from 18 residues. CDR3 DNA: TGTGCCAGAAGCTTGAGATCGACGGGGAACGAGGACACCGGGGAGCTGTTTTTT. It translates to CARSLRSTGNEDTGELFF.

The rearrangement links TRBV5-1 to TRBJ2-1, with D possibly TRBD2 on 5 matching bases. V lost 0 bases, J lost 2 bases, and 12 bases lay in between. Germline CDR1 reads SGHRS; CDR2 reads YFSETQ. The CDR3 totals 16 residues. CDR3 nucleotide sequence: TGCGCCAGCAGCTTGGATGGCGGGTCGACCTACAATGAGCAGTTCTTC. Amino acid sequence: CASSLDGGSTYNEQFF. Full variable domain (outside the CDR3, taken from reference TRBV5-1 and TRBJ2-1): KAGVTQTPRYLIKTRGQQVTLSCSPISGHRSVSWYQQTPGQGLQFLFEYFSETQRNKGNFPGRFSGRQFSNSRSEMNVSTLELGDSALYLCASSLDGGSTYNEQFFGPGTRLTVL.

J is TRBJ2-2 and V is TRBV19; tentative D call: TRBD1 (6 bases). Trimming pared 4 bases from V and 4 bases from J, leaving 13 bases between. The germline V gene encodes CDR1 LNHDA and CDR2 SQIVND (reference sequence). This CDR3 region has 15 residues. The CDR3 DNA reads as TGTGCCAGTAGTACCCAACAGGGAAGCACCGGGGAGCTGTTTTTT. Residues: CASSTQQGSTGELFF.

This clone turned up a few times. The CDR3 reads CASSEFMDRDDGNTIYF. The CDR3, as DNA: TGCGCCAGCAGTGAATTTATGGACAGGGACGATGGAAACACCATATATTTT. V usage is TRBV10-2 and J usage is TRBJ1-3; 8 nucleotides agree with TRBD1. Germline trimming cut 3 bases from V and 3 bases from J; bases unmatched to any gene: 10. Germline V gives CDR1 WSHSY, CDR2 SAAADI. The CDR3 consists of 17 residues.

This CDR3 is CASSLASSVTPYEQYF. The CDR3 nucleotides are TGTGCCAGCAGCTTGGCTTCGTCAGTAACCCCCTACGAGCAGTACTTC. The V and J genes are TRBV5-6 and TRBJ2-7; D is undetermined. Germline-derived CDR1 and CDR2 are SGHDT and YYEEEE. This CDR3 region has 16 residues. The V gene lost 0 bases and the J gene lost 2 bases, with 15 bases spanning the gap.

The chain joins TRBV28 to TRBJ1-5, with D hard to call. CDR1 and CDR2 (germline): MDHEN, SYDVKM. Trimming removed 6 bases at V and 4 bases at J, with 19 bases between. The CDR3 runs 16 residues. The CDR3 here is CASSVNGPGRNQPQHF. The CDR3 region has the DNA TGTGCCAGCAGCGTAAATGGGCCCGGGAGAAATCAGCCCCAGCATTTT.

The gene calls are TRBV18 and TRBJ2-6; maybe TRBD2 (6 bases). Germline V gene data show CDR1 as KGHSH and CDR2 as LQKENI. The CDR3 runs 16 residues. V was pared by 3 bases and J by 0 bases, with 9 bases between. The CDR3: CASSPTGDSGANVLTF. CDR3 nucleotide sequence: TGTGCCAGCTCACCCACGGGGGACTCTGGGGCCAACGTCCTGACTTTC.

The rearrangement uses TRBV12-5 and TRBJ2-1, with 11 bases lining up with TRBD1. The CDR3 runs 16 residues. Germline-derived CDR1 and CDR2 are LGHNT and FRNRAP. V lost 2 bases to trimming and J lost 2 bases; unmatched junction nucleotides: 2. CDR3 loop: CASGLMGQGAYNEQFF. The CDR3 nucleotides read TGTGCTAGTGGTTTGATGGGACAGGGGGCCTACAATGAGCAGTTCTTC.

The rearrangement joins TRBV27 to TRBJ2-3, with 14 bases that match TRBD2. The junction had 7 bases not matched to a gene; V was cut back by 6 bases and J by 5 bases. Germline V CDR1 and CDR2: MNHEY, SMNVEV (reference sequence). The CDR3 spans 16 residues. The CDR3 nucleotides read TGTGCCAGCAGACTACCGGGACTAGCGGGAGAAGATACGCAGTATTTT. Protein product: CASRLPGLAGEDTQYF.

This chain links TRBV6-6 with TRBJ2-5, with a possible D match to TRBD2 (5 bases). Germline CDR1 and CDR2: MNHNY and SVGAGI (reference sequence). The V end was cut by 6 bases, the J end by 2 bases, with 13 bases between. This CDR3 region has 14 residues. This chain's CDR3 is CASSALGRQETQYF. The CDR3 DNA follows: TGTGCCAGCAGCGCACTAGGTCGGCAAGAGACCCAGTACTTC.

This clone was detected only once. V usage is TRBV14 and J usage is TRBJ1-2; 8 bases align to TRBD1. This CDR3 spans 15 amino acids. Looked up from germline, CDR1 is SGHDN and CDR2 is FVKESK. V trimming: 4 bases; J trimming: 2 bases; junction bases outside the gene matches: 6. CDR3 residues: CASSPRTGKNYGYTF. The CDR3 DNA reads TGTGCCAGCAGCCCCCGGACAGGGAAAAACTATGGCTACACCTTC.

The chain uses TRBV19 and TRBJ2-7; 9 bases line up with TRBD2. Trimming took 6 bases from V and 0 from J; bases not matched to a gene: 6. The CDR3 length is 15 residues. The germline V gene encodes CDR1 LNHDA and CDR2 SQIVND (reference sequence). The CDR3 spells CASSFSSGASYEQYF. CDR3 bases: TGTGCCAGTAGCTTCTCTAGCGGGGCCTCCTACGAGCAGTACTTC.

This chain links TRBV4-3 with TRBJ2-1, with 12 bases lining up with TRBD2. J was trimmed by 1 base and V by 4 bases; bases with no gene match: 5. The CDR3 has 17 residues. Germline CDR1 LGHNA, CDR2 YSLEER. CDR3 protein: CASSPLTSGGSYNEQFF. The CDR3 DNA reads as TGCGCCAGCAGCCCCTTGACTAGCGGGGGATCCTACAATGAGCAGTTCTTC.

The V and J genes are TRBV27 and TRBJ2-1; 9 nucleotides match TRBD1. The germline CDR1 and CDR2 sequences are MNHEY and SMNVEV (reference sequence). The CDR3 runs 15 residues. V was pared by 3 bases and J by 3 bases, with 3 bases of the junction left unmatched. CDR3 sequence (DNA): TGTGCCAGCAGTTTTGGACAGGGGAACTACAATGAGCAGTTCTTC. Translated: CASSFGQGNYNEQFF.

V gene TRBV25-1 combines with J gene TRBJ2-2; D perhaps matches TRBD2 (6 bases). Germline V gives CDR1 MGHDK, CDR2 SYGVNS. With 1 base removed from V and 0 bases from J, the gap between germline ends came to 12 bases. CDR3 length: 17 amino acids. CDR3 residues: CASSEFGRDPNTGELFF. The CDR3 bases are TGTGCCAGCAGTGAATTCGGGCGGGACCCGAACACCGGGGAGCTGTTTTTT. The complete variable domain, with remaining parts taken from reference TRBV25-1 and TRBJ2-2, reads EADIYQTPRYLVIGTGKKITLECSQTMGHDKMYWYQQDPGMELHLIHYSYGVNSTEKGDLSSESTVSRIRTEHFPLTLESARPSHTSQYLCASSEFGRDPNTGELFFGEGSRLTVL.

This chain links TRBV28 with TRBJ1-2, with 9 bases that match TRBD1. CDR1 and CDR2 (germline): MDHEN, SYDVKM. J gave up 2 bases and V 4 bases, and 5 bases lay outside the gene matches. This CDR3 is built from 15 residues. In DNA form, the CDR3 reads TGTGCCAGCAGTTCCCTGGGACAGGGAAACTATGGCTACACCTTC. This codes for CASSSLGQGNYGYTF.